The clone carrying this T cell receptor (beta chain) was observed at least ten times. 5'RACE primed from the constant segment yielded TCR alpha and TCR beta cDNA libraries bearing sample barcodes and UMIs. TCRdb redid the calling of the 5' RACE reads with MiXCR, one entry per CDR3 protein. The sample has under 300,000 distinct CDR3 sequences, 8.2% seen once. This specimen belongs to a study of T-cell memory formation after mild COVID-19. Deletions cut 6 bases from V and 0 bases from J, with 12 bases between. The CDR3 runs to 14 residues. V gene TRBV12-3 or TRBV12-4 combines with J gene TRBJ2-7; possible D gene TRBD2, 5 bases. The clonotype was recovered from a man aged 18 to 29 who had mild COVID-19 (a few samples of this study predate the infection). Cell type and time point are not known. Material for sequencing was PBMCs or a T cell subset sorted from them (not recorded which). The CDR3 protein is CASRREQFSYEQYF. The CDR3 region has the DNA TGTGCCAGCAGACGGGAACAGTTCTCCTACGAGCAGTACTTC.